What follows are 2 T cell receptor beta chains derived from one specimen sequenced in a study of blood T cell repertoires in COVID-19. Clones were sequenced by immunoSEQ multiplex PCR, and TCRdb holds only the in-frame ones, with some missing. The data contain a few hundred thousand clones, 80% to 90% of them seen just once; the ten biggest clones take up almost 2%. Sequencing was carried out using peripheral blood. These receptors all stem from a man aged 30-40 years with active or convalescent COVID-19.

The genes are TRBV6-5 and TRBJ2-5, with a possible D match to TRBD2 (7 bases). Trimming left V 0 bases short and J 2 bases short, with 13 bases between. From germline, CDR1 is MNHEY and CDR2 SVGAGI. The CDR3 runs 16 residues. CDR3 in amino acids: CASSYSGGGLQETQYF. The CDR3 DNA reads as TGTGCCAGCAGTTACTCCGGCGGGGGCCTACAAGAGACCCAGTACTTC.

The chain couples TRBV5-1 to TRBJ1-1; D may be TRBD1 (6 bases). V was clipped by 7 bases and J by 1 base, with 8 bases between them. The CDR3 spans 12 residues. The germline V gene has CDR1 SGHRS and CDR2 YFSETQ. Written as DNA, the CDR3 is TGCGCCAGCTGGGGGCAGAACACTGAAGCTTTCTTT. Protein: CASWGQNTEAFF.